The clone carrying this T cell receptor (beta chain) came up once. Its antigen remains unidentified. The record originates from a study of PD-1 blockade in classical Hodgkin lymphoma. Whole-study results and caveats: Lower baseline TCR diversity marked trial partial responders and progressors. Repertoire difference causes, possibly disease activity or prior therapy, remain undefined.

There are 15 residues in the CDR3. From germline, CDR1 is SEHNR and CDR2 FQNEAQ (reference sequence). The germline V and J ends were trimmed by 5 bases and 5 bases, with 18 bases remaining between them. Relapses following autologous stem cell transplantation were seen in all patients, with brentuximab vedotin exposure varying. Data came from immunoSEQ multiplex PCR; TCRdb stores just in-frame clones and leaves some out. Altogether more than 35,000 clones are present, about 82% being singletons, with the ten largest covering approximately 9.9%. The TCR originated in a human donor with classical Hodgkin lymphoma. The J gene is TRBJ1-1, the V gene TRBV7-9; TRBD1 is a possible D gene (5 bases). This sample comprised peripheral blood mononuclear cells (PBMCs), obtained at baseline. This CDR3 is CASSPPGHEGTEAFF. DNA of the CDR3: TGTGCCAGCAGCCCCCCGGGGCACGAGGGGACTGAAGCTTTCTTT.